This entry lists 13 T cell receptor beta chains sequenced from one sample in a study of human T cells and chemical hapten exposure. Described time point: pre-sensitization, week 0. The treatment was: therapeutic diphenylcyclopropenone sensitization with weekly scalp DPC. TCRdb re-derived calls from the RACE reads in MiXCR, one entry per CDR3 protein. The table lists some 360,000 distinct CDR3 sequences, about 5.1% of them singletons. The sequencing here drew on whole blood, taken in connection with sensitization to the hapten diphenylcyclopropenone (DPC). All receptors come from a woman between 50 and 59 years old with alopecia areata. Some clones in this sample may be carry-over from other donors' samples.

Ten or more counts support this clonotype. The chain joins TRBV6-2 or TRBV6-3 to TRBJ1-5; D is uncertain. This CDR3 region has 17 residues. V was trimmed by 0 bases and J by 0 bases, leaving 12 bases between them. The germline V gene encodes CDR1 MNHEY and CDR2 SVGEGT. The CDR3 DNA follows: TGTGCCAGCAGTTACTCGCCAGCAGCTCCTAGCAATCAGCCCCAGCATTTT. It encodes CASSYSPAAPSNQPQHF.

This clonotype was counted only a few times. This chain uses TRBV11-3 with TRBJ2-7; 7 positions match TRBD2. The ends lost 4 bases at V and 6 bases at J; junction bases unmatched: 6. The CDR3 runs 13 residues. Per the germline V gene, CDR1 is SGHNT and CDR2 is YENEEA. Written as DNA, the CDR3 is TGTGCCAGCAGCTACAGTGCGGGAGCCGAGCAGTACTTC. It yields the protein CASSYSAGAEQYF.

This clonotype appeared many times. The V and J genes are TRBV10-3 and TRBJ2-5; TRBD2 aligns across 14 bases. Germline CDR1 ENHRY, CDR2 SYGVKD. This CDR3 region has 17 residues. J gave up 5 bases and V 6 bases, and 11 bases lay outside the gene matches. The CDR3 is CAIRPGTSGSSPETQYF. The CDR3 coding sequence is TGTGCCATCAGGCCCGGGACTAGCGGGAGTAGTCCTGAGACCCAGTACTTC.

J is TRBJ1-1 and V is TRBV9; TRBD1 aligns across 7 bases. J lost 5 bases, V lost 4 bases, and 8 bases had no gene match. The CDR3 contains 14 residues. Germline CDR1 is SGDLS and CDR2 is YYNGEE. CDR3 sequence (DNA): TGTGCCAGCAGCCAAGGGGGCGCCGGGACTGAAGCTTTCTTT. Translating it yields CASSQGGAGTEAFF.

This clonotype was picked up many times. The CDR3 protein is CASYGGAEGTQYF. CDR3 nucleotides: TGTGCCAGCTACGGGGGGGCCGAGGGTACGCAGTATTTT. The chain has TRBV27 and TRBJ2-3; 8 positions agree with TRBD2. V was clipped by 8 bases and J by 8 bases; unmatched bases: 9. The germline V gene encodes CDR1 MNHEY and CDR2 SMNVEV (reference sequence). This CDR3 has 13 amino acids.

This rearrangement joins TRBV5-6 to TRBJ2-3; 12 bases align to TRBD2. The CDR3 is 16 amino acids. J gave up 4 bases and V 3 bases, and 6 bases lay outside the gene matches. CDR1 is SGHDT, CDR2 YYEEEE, per germline. CDR3 coding DNA: TGTGCCAGCAGCTCCCTACTAGCGGGGGGATCAGATACGCAGTATTTT. As protein: CASSSLLAGGSDTQYF. The entire variable domain, with the rest obtained from reference TRBV5-6 and TRBJ2-3, is as follows: DAGVTQSPTHLIKTRGQQVTLRCSPKSGHDTVSWYQQALGQGPQFIFQYYEEEERQRGNFPDRFSGHQFPNYSSELNVNALLLGDSALYLCASSSLLAGGSDTQYFGPGTRLTVL.

This clonotype was counted at least ten times. The rearrangement uses TRBV5-5 and TRBJ1-5, with a tentative D call TRBD1 (5 bases). The CDR3 extends over 15 amino acids. Per germline, CDR1 SGHKS and CDR2 YYEKEE (reference sequence). Deletions cut 4 bases from V and 7 bases from J, with 18 bases between. The CDR3 nucleotides read TGTGCCAGCAGCCCGGGACGGCCAGAAGGGCAGCCCCAGCATTTT. Its translation is CASSPGRPEGQPQHF.

This clonotype has ten or more counts. The gene calls are TRBV3-1 and TRBJ2-2; D remains unclear. This CDR3 spans 16 amino acids. Germline values: CDR1 LGHDT, CDR2 YNNKEL (reference sequence). The V end was cut by 1 base, the J end by 4 bases, with 13 bases between. CDR3 sequence: CASSQGHGIGTGELFF. CDR3 DNA: TGTGCCAGCAGCCAAGGTCACGGAATTGGCACCGGGGAGCTGTTTTTT. The full variable domain, rest sourced from reference TRBV3-1 and TRBJ2-2, is DTAVSQTPKYLVTQMGNDKSIKCEQNLGHDTMYWYKQDSKKFLKIMFSYNNKELIINETVPNRFSPKSPDKAHLNLHINSLELGDSAVYFCASSQGHGIGTGELFFGEGSRLTVL.

This clonotype has at least ten counts. The chain couples TRBV11-2 to TRBJ2-6, with 13 nucleotides matching TRBD2. Losses at the gene ends were 6 bases for V and 2 bases for J; bases not matched to a gene: 4. There are 17 residues in the CDR3. Germline CDR1 is SGHAT and CDR2 is FQNNGV. In DNA form, the CDR3 reads TGTGCCAGCAGTCCGGGACTAGCGGGGCCTGGGGCCAACGTCCTGACTTTC. Encoded protein: CASSPGLAGPGANVLTF.

This clonotype has a count of ten or more. This chain joins TRBV20-1 and TRBJ2-7, with TRBD1 matching 11 bases. The V gene's germline CDR1 is DFQATT and CDR2 SNEGSKA (reference sequence). V was clipped by 6 bases and J by 6 bases; unmatched bases: 4. The CDR3 has 12 residues. CDR3 sequence reads: CSAGQGVGEQYF. The CDR3 DNA follows: TGCAGTGCGGGACAGGGGGTGGGCGAGCAGTACTTC.

In this sample, this clonotype turned up a few times. The chain has TRBV27 and TRBJ1-1; no firm D call. V shed 3 bases and J shed 1 base, with 9 bases lying between them. This CDR3 has 14 amino acids. Germline-derived CDR1 and CDR2 are MNHEY and SMNVEV (reference sequence). The CDR3 coding sequence is TGTGCCAGCAGTTTGATCGGACCGAACACTGAAGCTTTCTTT. Translation: CASSLIGPNTEAFF.

The DNA for the CDR3 is TGTGCCAGCAGCCAAGTCCCGGGACAGGGGCCCACTGAAGCTTTCTTT. Translation: CASSQVPGQGPTEAFF. The genes are TRBV4-2 and TRBJ1-1; 10 bases map to TRBD1. V was pared by 1 base and J by 4 bases, with 6 bases of the junction left unmatched. Germline CDR1 and CDR2: LGHNA and YNFKEQ. The CDR3 totals 16 residues.

This clonotype was recorded many times. The chain couples TRBV27 to TRBJ2-1, with 7 bases matching TRBD1. The CDR3 contains 14 residues. Germline V gene sequence: CDR1 MNHEY, CDR2 SMNVEV (reference sequence). After removal of 6 bases from V and 8 bases from J, the junction contained 10 bases not matched to a gene. The CDR3 is CASSPGTANDEQFF. DNA for the CDR3: TGTGCCAGCAGCCCTGGGACAGCGAACGATGAGCAGTTCTTC.